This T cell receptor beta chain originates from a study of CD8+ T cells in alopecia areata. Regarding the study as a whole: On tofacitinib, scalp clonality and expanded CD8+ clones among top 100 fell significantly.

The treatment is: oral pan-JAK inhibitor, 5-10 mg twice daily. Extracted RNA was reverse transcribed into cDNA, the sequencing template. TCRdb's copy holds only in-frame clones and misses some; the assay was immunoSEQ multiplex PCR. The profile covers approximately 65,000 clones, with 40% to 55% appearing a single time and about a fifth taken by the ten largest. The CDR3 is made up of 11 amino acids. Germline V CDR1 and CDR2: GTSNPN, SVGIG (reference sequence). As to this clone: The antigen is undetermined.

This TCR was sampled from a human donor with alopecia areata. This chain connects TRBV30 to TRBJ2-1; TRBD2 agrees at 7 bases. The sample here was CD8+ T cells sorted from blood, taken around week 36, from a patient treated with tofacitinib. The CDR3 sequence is CSGEAYNEQFF. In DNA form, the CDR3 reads TGTAGCGGGGAAGCCTACAATGAGCAGTTCTTC.